This T cell receptor (beta chain) originates from a study of CD8 T cells in Susac syndrome. Random hexamers were used to reverse transcribe an amount of roughly 0.45 to 1 ug RNA. MiXCR, run by TCRdb on the immunoSEQ multiplex PCR reads, gives a single entry per CDR3 protein. The repertoire includes about 130,000 distinct CDR3 sequences, about 95% of them detected once, and over 0.07% sits in the top ten. Between the trimmed V and J ends, which lost 2 bases and 1 base, there was a span of 6 bases. This CDR3 contains 13 residues. Germline CDR1 SGHRS, CDR2 YFSETQ. The sequence derives from a human donor in good health. Sequencing used CD4+ T cells from PBMCs. J is TRBJ1-1 and V is TRBV5-1; TRBD1 might be the D (5 bases). The CDR3, as DNA: TGCGCCAGCAGCTTTGACAGGAACACTGAAGCTTTCTTT. Its translation: CASSFDRNTEAFF.